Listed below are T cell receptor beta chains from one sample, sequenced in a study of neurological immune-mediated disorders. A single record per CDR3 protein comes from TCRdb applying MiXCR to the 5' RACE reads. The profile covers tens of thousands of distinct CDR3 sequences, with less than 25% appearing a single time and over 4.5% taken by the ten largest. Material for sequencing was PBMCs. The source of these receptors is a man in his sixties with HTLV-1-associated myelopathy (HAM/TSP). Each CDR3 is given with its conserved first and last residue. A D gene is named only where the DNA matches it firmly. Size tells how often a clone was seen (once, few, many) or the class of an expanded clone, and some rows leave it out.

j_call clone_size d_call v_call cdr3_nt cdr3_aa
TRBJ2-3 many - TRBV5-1 TGCGCCAGCAGGGGGGCAGGGAGCACAGATACGCAGTATTTT CASRGAGSTDTQYF
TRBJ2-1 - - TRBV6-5 TGTGCCAGCAGTTACTCGGGTGGGAGGGCCCTCTCCCAGGGGGGCGATGAGCAGTTCTTC CASSYSGGRALSQGGDEQFF
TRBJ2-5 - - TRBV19 TGTGCCAGTAGTCCCCGGGGTGGCGGAGGACAAGAGACCCAGTACTTC CASSPRGGGGQETQYF
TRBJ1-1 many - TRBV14 TGTGCCAGCAGCCAGCGCAGGGCCCTGAACACTGAAGCTTTCTTT CASSQRRALNTEAFF
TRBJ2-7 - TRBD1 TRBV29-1 TGCAGCGTTGTTTCCGGGACAGGGGGCGAGCAGTACTTC CSVVSGTGGEQYF
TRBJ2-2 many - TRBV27 TGTGCCAGCAGTCTGGTGGATCACGGGGAGCTGTTTTTT CASSLVDHGELFF
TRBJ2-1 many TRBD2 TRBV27 TGTGCCAGCAGTTTGGCGGGAGCCCACAATGAGCAGTTCTTC CASSLAGAHNEQFF
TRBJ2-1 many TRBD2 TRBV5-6 TGTGCCAGCAGCTGGGGACTAGCGCTAAATGAGCAGTTCTTC CASSWGLALNEQFF
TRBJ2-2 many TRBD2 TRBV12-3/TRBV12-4 TGTGCCAGCAGTCGGGGCGGGGGACCCTACACCGGGGAGCTGTTTTTT CASSRGGGPYTGELFF
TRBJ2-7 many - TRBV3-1 TGTGCCAGCAGCCAAGGCCCGACACTGACAGTCTACGAGCAGTACTTC CASSQGPTLTVYEQYF
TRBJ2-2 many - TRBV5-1 TGCGCCAGCAGCTTGGAGGCAGTCACCGGGGAGCTGTTTTTT CASSLEAVTGELFF
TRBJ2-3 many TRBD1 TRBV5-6 TGTGCCAGCAGTCGACAGGGAACAGATACGCAGTATTTT CASSRQGTDTQYF
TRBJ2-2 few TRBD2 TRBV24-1 TGTGCCACCAGTGATTGGCGGGGGACGAACACCGGGGAGCTGTTTTTT CATSDWRGTNTGELFF
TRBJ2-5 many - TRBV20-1 TGCAGTGCCCAGGACAGTCTCGGCATGGAGACCCAGTACTTC CSAQDSLGMETQYF
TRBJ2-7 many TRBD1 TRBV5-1 TGCGCCAGCAGCGTGGACAGGGACGAGCAGTACTTC CASSVDRDEQYF
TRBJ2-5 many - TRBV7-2 TGTGCCAGCAGCCCCAGGGGGGGGAACCAAGAGACCCAGTACTTC CASSPRGGNQETQYF
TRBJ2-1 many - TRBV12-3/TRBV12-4 TGTGCCAGCAGTTTTCAGCCCGAAAACAATGAGCAGTTCTTC CASSFQPENNEQFF
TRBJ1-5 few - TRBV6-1 TGTGCCAGCAGAGATAGCAATCAGCCCCAGCATTTT CASRDSNQPQHF
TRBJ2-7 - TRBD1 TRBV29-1 TGCAGCGTTAGGGACAGGGGGTCGTCCGAGCAGTACTTC CSVRDRGSSEQYF
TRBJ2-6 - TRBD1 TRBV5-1 TGCGCCAGCAGCGCTACAGGGGATGGGGCCAACGTCCTGACTTTC CASSATGDGANVLTF
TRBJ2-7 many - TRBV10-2 TGCGCCAGCAGTCTACAGGGTGGGAGCTACGAGCAGTACTTC CASSLQGGSYEQYF
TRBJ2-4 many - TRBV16 TGTGCCAGCAGCCAATCGGCGGGAAGGGCCAAAAACATTCAGTACTTC CASSQSAGRAKNIQYF
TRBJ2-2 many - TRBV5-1 TGCGCCAGCAGTCAGCGACAGGACGGCACCGGGGAGCTGTTTTTT CASSQRQDGTGELFF
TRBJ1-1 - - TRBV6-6 TGTGCCAGTTCCCGAGGTAGGGACACTGAAGCTTTCTTT CASSRGRDTEAFF
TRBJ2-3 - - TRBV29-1 TGCAGCGTTGGGGCGCGATTATTAGAAGATACGCAGTATTTT CSVGARLLEDTQYF
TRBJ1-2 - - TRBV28 TGTGCCAGCAGTTTAGTTATGCTACGCGGCTACACCTTC CASSLVMLRGYTF
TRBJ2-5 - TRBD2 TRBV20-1 TGCAGTGCGGACAGACTAGCGGGAGGGATGGAGACCCAGTACTTC CSADRLAGGMETQYF
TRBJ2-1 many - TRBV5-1 TGCGCCAGCAGCCAATGGGGGTCGGCGGGCGATACCTACAATGAGCAGTTCTTC CASSQWGSAGDTYNEQFF
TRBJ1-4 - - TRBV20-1 TGCAGTGCTAGGGTGTATGATGAAAAACTGTTTTTT CSARVYDEKLFF
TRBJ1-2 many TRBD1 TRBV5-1 TGCGCCAGCAGCTTGGTTTCCCAGGGACAGGCCTATGGCTACACCTTC CASSLVSQGQAYGYTF
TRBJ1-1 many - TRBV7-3 TGTGCCAGCAGCTCTGGGGGGGAAGCTTTCTTT CASSSGGEAFF
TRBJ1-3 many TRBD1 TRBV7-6 TGTGCCAGCAGCTTGACCGGACAGGGAGTAATGGGAAACACCATATATTTT CASSLTGQGVMGNTIYF
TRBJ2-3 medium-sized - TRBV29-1 TGCAGCGTTGAAGGTATACAGCCCGGGGATACGCAGTATTTT CSVEGIQPGDTQYF
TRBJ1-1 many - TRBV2 TGTGCCAGCAGCACCGGACGGGACACTGAAGCTTTCTTT CASSTGRDTEAFF
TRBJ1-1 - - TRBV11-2 TGTGCCAGCACTCGTGAGGGCACTGAAGCTTTCTTT CASTREGTEAFF
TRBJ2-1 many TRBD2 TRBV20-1 TGCAGTGCTGGAAGGGCGGGAGGGCCCAATGAGCAGTTCTTC CSAGRAGGPNEQFF
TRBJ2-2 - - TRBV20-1 TGCAGTGCTAGGAGGGCCACTTCCGGGGAGCTGTTTTTT CSARRATSGELFF
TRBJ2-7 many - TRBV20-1 TGCAGTGCTAGTAGGACGAGGAAAGGCGAGCAGTACTTC CSASRTRKGEQYF
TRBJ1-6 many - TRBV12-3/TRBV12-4 TGTGCCAGCAGCTCAAGTAGTTCACCCCTCCACTTT CASSSSSSPLHF
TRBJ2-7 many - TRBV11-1 TGTGCCAGCAGCCCTAGGTCCTTTAATCCCCACGAGCAGTACTTC CASSPRSFNPHEQYF
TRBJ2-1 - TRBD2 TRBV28 TGTGCCAGCACCAAGCGGGCTAGCGGGAGAATCTACAATGAGCAGTTCTTC CASTKRASGRIYNEQFF
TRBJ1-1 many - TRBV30 TGTGCCTGGGACCGGGGCACTGAAGCTTTCTTT CAWDRGTEAFF
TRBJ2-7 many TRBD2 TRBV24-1 TGTGCCACCAGTGACCCGGGACTAGTGCAACCTTACGAGCAGTACTTC CATSDPGLVQPYEQYF
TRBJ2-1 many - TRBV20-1 TGCAGTGCTAGTAAGGGACTTGACTACAATGAGCAGTTCTTC CSASKGLDYNEQFF
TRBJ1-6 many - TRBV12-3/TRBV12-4 TGTGCCAGCAGTCTCGGGACCCAAGGCACCCTCCACTTT CASSLGTQGTLHF
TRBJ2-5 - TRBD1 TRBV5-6 TGTGCCAGCAGTCGAAGAGGACAGGTACAAGAGACCCAGTACTTC CASSRRGQVQETQYF
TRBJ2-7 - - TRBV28 TGTGCCAGCAGTTTCTTTCAGGGAGGCTACGAGCAGTACTTC CASSFFQGGYEQYF
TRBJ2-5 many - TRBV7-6 TGTGCCAGCAGCTTAGGGCAAGAGACCCAGTACTTC CASSLGQETQYF
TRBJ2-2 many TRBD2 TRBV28 TGTGCCAGCAGTCCTGAGGGACTAGCGGGATACACCGGGGAGCTGTTTTTT CASSPEGLAGYTGELFF
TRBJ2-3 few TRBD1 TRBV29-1 TGCAGCGTTGAAACTGGGACAGGGCTAGTCACAGATACGCAGTATTTT CSVETGTGLVTDTQYF
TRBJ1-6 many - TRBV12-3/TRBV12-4 TGTGCCAGCAGCCCGACAGGCGGCCATTCGCCCCTCCACTTT CASSPTGGHSPLHF
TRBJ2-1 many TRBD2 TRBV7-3 TGTGCCAGCAGCTTAGGACGGGGGGTCGACATACGCAATGAGCAGTTCTTC CASSLGRGVDIRNEQFF